This note documents a single T cell receptor beta chain sequence. Via 5' RACE with UMI labels, TRB cDNA libraries were prepared. From its re-call of the 5' RACE reads, TCRdb lists each CDR3 protein once, without DNA. The sample totals about 48,000 distinct CDR3 sequences. The entry originates in a study of CXCR3-negative and CXCR3-positive naive CD8 T cells. CDR1 and CDR2 (germline): SGHRS, YFSETQ. This CDR3 is built from 16 residues. The source of this sequence is a human donor in good health. Some clones in this sample may be carry-over from other donors' samples. The sample consisted of memory CD8+ T cells from blood. The chain joins TRBV5-1 to TRBJ2-5; TCRdb's D call of TRBD1 is untestable without DNA. CDR3: CASSEAGTGTEETQYF.